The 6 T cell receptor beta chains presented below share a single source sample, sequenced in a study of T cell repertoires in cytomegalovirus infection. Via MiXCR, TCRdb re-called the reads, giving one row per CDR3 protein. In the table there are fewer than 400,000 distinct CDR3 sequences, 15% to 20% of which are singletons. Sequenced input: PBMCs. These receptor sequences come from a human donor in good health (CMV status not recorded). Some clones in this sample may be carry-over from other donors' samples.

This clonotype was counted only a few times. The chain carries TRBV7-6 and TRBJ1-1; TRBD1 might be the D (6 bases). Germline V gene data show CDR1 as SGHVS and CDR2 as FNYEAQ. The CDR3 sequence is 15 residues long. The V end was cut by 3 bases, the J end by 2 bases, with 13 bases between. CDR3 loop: CASSFDRKTNTEAFF. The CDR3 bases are TGTGCCAGCAGCTTTGACAGGAAGACCAACACTGAAGCTTTCTTT.

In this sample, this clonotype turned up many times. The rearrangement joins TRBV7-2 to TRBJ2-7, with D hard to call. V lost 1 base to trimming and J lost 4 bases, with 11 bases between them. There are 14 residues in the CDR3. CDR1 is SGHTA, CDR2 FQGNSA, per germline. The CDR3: CASSLGPGGYEQYF. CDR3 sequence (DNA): TGTGCCAGCAGCTTAGGCCCAGGTGGTTACGAGCAGTACTTC.

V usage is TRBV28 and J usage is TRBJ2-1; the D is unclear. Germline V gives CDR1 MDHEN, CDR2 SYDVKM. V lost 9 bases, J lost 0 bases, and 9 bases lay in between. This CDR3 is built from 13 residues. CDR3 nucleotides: TGTGCCAGTAAACAGTTCTCCTACAATGAGCAGTTCTTC. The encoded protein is CASKQFSYNEQFF.

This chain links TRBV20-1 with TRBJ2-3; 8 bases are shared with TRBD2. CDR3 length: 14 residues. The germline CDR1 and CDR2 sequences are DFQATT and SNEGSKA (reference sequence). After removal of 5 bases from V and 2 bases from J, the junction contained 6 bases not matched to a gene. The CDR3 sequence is CSAAGLGATDTQYF. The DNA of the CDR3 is TGCAGTGCTGCGGGACTAGGTGCCACAGATACGCAGTATTTT.

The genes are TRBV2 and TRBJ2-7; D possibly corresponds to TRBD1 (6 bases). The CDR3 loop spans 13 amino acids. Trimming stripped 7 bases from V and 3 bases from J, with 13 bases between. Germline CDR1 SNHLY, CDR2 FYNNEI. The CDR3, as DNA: TGTGCCAGCAACCCAGGGGCCAACTACGAGCAGTACTTC. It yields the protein CASNPGANYEQYF.

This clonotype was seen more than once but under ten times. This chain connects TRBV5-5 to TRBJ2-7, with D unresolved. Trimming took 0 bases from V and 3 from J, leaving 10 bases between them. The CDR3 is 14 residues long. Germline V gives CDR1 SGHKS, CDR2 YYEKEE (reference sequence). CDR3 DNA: TGTGCCAGCAGCTTGGGGACGGAGATCTACGAGCAGTACTTC. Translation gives CASSLGTEIYEQYF.